Below, 20 T cell receptor beta chains from the same sample are listed, as sequenced in a study of PD-1 blockade in classical Hodgkin lymphoma. Sequenced by immunoSEQ multiplex PCR; TCRdb stores in-frame clones only, minus some. This sample carries tens of thousands of clones, nearly 85% of them seen once, and the ten largest clones take more than 15%. As to time point: cycle 4 day 1 (C4D1), after less than 7 weeks of nivolumab. Each patient's relapse followed autologous stem cell transplantation, and brentuximab vedotin exposure varied. The sequencing here drew on peripheral blood mononuclear cells (PBMCs), taken before the fourth cycle of nivolumab. Receptors were obtained from a human donor with classical Hodgkin lymphoma.

CDR3 in amino acids: CASRGPGGYGYTF. CDR3 nucleotide sequence: TGTGCCAGCAGAGGACCCGGGGGGTATGGCTACACCTTC. The chain combines TRBV25-1 with TRBJ1-2; weak D call: TRBD1 (5 bases). This CDR3 has 13 amino acids. Germline V gene lookup returns CDR1 MGHDK and CDR2 SYGVNS. V lost 6 bases to trimming and J lost 5 bases, with 13 bases between them.

This clone was counted once. The chain combines TRBV5-6 with TRBJ1-1; D gene ambiguous. The CDR3 spans 13 residues. V was clipped by 4 bases and J by 4 bases, with 11 bases between them. Looked up from germline, CDR1 is SGHDT and CDR2 is YYEEEE. CDR3 in amino acids: CASSPVGVTEAFF. The CDR3 bases are TGTGCCAGCAGCCCGGTCGGGGTCACTGAAGCTTTCTTT.

The chain couples TRBV10-3 to TRBJ2-5; 8 bases match TRBD1. J gave up 2 bases and V 0 bases, and 8 bases lay outside the gene matches. Per the germline V gene, CDR1 is ENHRY and CDR2 is SYGVKD. The CDR3 is 17 amino acids. DNA for the CDR3: TGTGCCATCAGTGAGTCGTATGGCAGGGGGCTGCAAGAGACCCAGTACTTC. It translates to CAISESYGRGLQETQYF.

The chain couples TRBV29-1 to TRBJ2-7; D could derive from TRBD1 or TRBD2 (6 bases each). The CDR3 is 14 residues long. Germline CDR1 SQVTM, CDR2 ANQGSEA. V was cut by 8 bases and J by 7 bases, with 24 bases left in between. The CDR3 sequence: CSFLPGGPLEEQYF. As DNA, the CDR3 is TGCAGCTTCCTTCCCGGGGGCCCCCTAGAGGAGCAGTACTTC.

A few counts support this clone. The rearrangement uses TRBV2 and TRBJ1-5; D uncertain. Germline assignment: CDR1 SNHLY and CDR2 FYNNEI. V was trimmed by 1 base and J by 3 bases, leaving 7 bases between them. The CDR3 has 14 amino acids. This CDR3 is CASSEETINQPQHF. The CDR3 DNA reads TGTGCCAGCAGTGAAGAGACCATCAATCAGCCCCAGCATTTT.

The chain is built from TRBV6-5 and TRBJ1-1; D possibly corresponds to TRBD1 (5 bases). The CDR3 length is 13 residues. Between the trimmed V and J ends, which lost 4 bases and 5 bases, there was a span of 11 bases. CDR1 is MNHEY and CDR2 is SVGAGI in the germline V gene. In DNA form, the CDR3 reads TGTGCCAGCAGTTTCCAGGGATCTACTGAAGCTTTCTTT. Translated: CASSFQGSTEAFF.

This clone has only a few counts. This sequence joins TRBV5-1 and TRBJ1-5, with 10 nucleotides matching TRBD1. Germline V lookup: CDR1 SGHRS, CDR2 YFSETQ. Germline trimming cut 4 bases from V and 3 bases from J; bases unmatched to any gene: 10. The CDR3 length is 17 residues. CDR3 DNA: TGCGCCAGCAGCCCCGCCCCGGGACAGGGGTACAATCAGCCCCAGCATTTT. Its translation: CASSPAPGQGYNQPQHF.

This sequence joins TRBV7-9 and TRBJ2-1; TRBD2 aligns across 9 bases. J lost 6 bases, V lost 5 bases, and 11 bases had no gene match. The CDR3 has 16 amino acids. Germline V gene lookup returns CDR1 SEHNR and CDR2 FQNEAQ (reference sequence). The CDR3 DNA reads as TGTGCCAGCAGCATCTTAGCGGGAGTGCGAGTCAATGAGCAGTTCTTC. Residues: CASSILAGVRVNEQFF.

This clone was observed a few times. This chain joins TRBV7-9 and TRBJ2-2; D is undetermined. The CDR3 runs 14 residues. Trimming removed 5 bases at V and 1 base at J, with 8 bases between. From germline, CDR1 is SEHNR and CDR2 FQNEAQ (reference sequence). In nucleotides, the CDR3 is TGTGCCAGCAGCGCCCTTATGAACACCGGGGAGCTGTTTTTT. Residues: CASSALMNTGELFF.

The chain links TRBV10-3 to TRBJ2-7, with a tentative D call TRBD2 (6 bases). Trimming left V 11 bases short and J 0 bases short, with 11 bases between. This CDR3 spans 12 amino acids. Germline-derived CDR1 and CDR2 are ENHRY and SYGVKD. In nucleotides, the CDR3 is TGTGCCTCTCGGGAGAGCTCCTACGAGCAGTACTTC. Translating gives CASRESSYEQYF.

This rearrangement joins TRBV15 to TRBJ2-5; D could derive from TRBD1 or TRBD2 (5 bases each). With 0 bases removed from V and 9 bases from J, the gap between germline ends came to 17 bases. CDR3 size: 15 residues. CDR1 is LNHNV and CDR2 is YYDKDF in the germline V gene (reference sequence). The CDR3 is CATSRDQGPLGAQYF. The CDR3 coding sequence is TGTGCCACCAGCAGAGATCAGGGACCCCTAGGGGCCCAGTACTTC.

The chain combines TRBV7-2 with TRBJ2-7, with a weak D call TRBD2 (6 bases). The CDR3 is 14 residues long. The germline CDR1 and CDR2 sequences are SGHTA and FQGNSA. V lost 2 bases to trimming and J lost 6 bases, with 14 bases between them. The CDR3: CASSLRREVSEQYF. DNA of the CDR3: TGTGCCAGCAGCTTACGTAGGGAGGTGAGCGAGCAGTACTTC.

The CDR3 is CASSLGGPGVQFF. CDR3 coding DNA: TGTGCCAGCAGCTTGGGAGGGCCCGGGGTACAGTTCTTC. This sequence joins TRBV5-6 and TRBJ2-1; possible D gene TRBD2, 5 bases. This CDR3 contains 13 residues. Germline V gene data show CDR1 as SGHDT and CDR2 as YYEEEE. Trimming left V 0 bases short and J 13 bases short, with 14 bases between. The full variable domain, completed using reference TRBV5-6 and TRBJ2-1, is DAGVTQSPTHLIKTRGQQVTLRCSPKSGHDTVSWYQQALGQGPQFIFQYYEEEERQRGNFPDRFSGHQFPNYSSELNVNALLLGDSALYLCASSLGGPGVQFFGPGTRLTVL.

This clone was recorded a few times. The same CDR3 arises from other DNA sequences in this sample as well. The rearrangement joins TRBV7-6 to TRBJ2-7, with 14 nucleotides matching TRBD2. The CDR3 length is 16 residues. V was clipped by 5 bases and J by 4 bases; unmatched bases: 7. The germline V gene has CDR1 SGHVS and CDR2 FNYEAQ. CDR3 sequence: CASSRLAGGLSYEQYF. The DNA for the CDR3 is TGTGCCAGCAGCCGACTAGCGGGAGGGCTTAGTTACGAGCAGTACTTC.

J is TRBJ2-2 and V is TRBV11-2; no firm D call. V was cut by 6 bases and J by 0 bases, with 8 bases left in between. The CDR3 extends over 14 amino acids. Per the germline V gene, CDR1 is SGHAT and CDR2 is FQNNGV. The CDR3 coding sequence is TGTGCCAGCAGGCCGCCCTCGAACACCGGGGAGCTGTTTTTT. Protein product: CASRPPSNTGELFF.

The rearrangement joins TRBV18 to TRBJ2-4, with TRBD2 matching over 9 bases. This CDR3 is built from 17 residues. V lost 3 bases to trimming and J lost 7 bases; unmatched junction nucleotides: 13. Looked up from germline, CDR1 is KGHSH and CDR2 is LQKENI. The CDR3 sequence: CASSPPTPLAGGNIQYF. DNA of the CDR3: TGTGCCAGCTCACCCCCGACCCCTCTTGCGGGGGGGAACATTCAGTACTTC.

The rearrangement joins TRBV12-5 to TRBJ2-3, with 10 bases aligning to TRBD2. The germline V gene encodes CDR1 LGHNT and CDR2 FRNRAP. This CDR3 is built from 15 residues. V shed 7 bases and J 1 base; nucleotides not matched to a gene: 5. The CDR3: CASAHGTSGTDTQYF. CDR3 nucleotide sequence: TGTGCTAGTGCCCATGGGACTAGCGGCACAGATACGCAGTATTTT.

The rearrangement links TRBV27 to TRBJ2-1, with D possibly matching TRBD1 (5 bases). Germline values: CDR1 MNHEY, CDR2 SMNVEV (reference sequence). The CDR3 length is 12 residues. Trimming removed 7 bases at V and 8 bases at J, with 12 bases between. The CDR3 sequence is CASKGSRHEQFF. CDR3 bases: TGTGCCAGCAAGGGGTCCCGCCATGAGCAGTTCTTC.

For the CDR3, the DNA is TGTGCCAGCAGTCCTGGGCAGGTACCCAGCTATGGCTACACCTTC. It codes for CASSPGQVPSYGYTF. The gene calls are TRBV28 and TRBJ1-2; D is uncertain. The CDR3 consists of 15 residues. From germline, CDR1 is MDHEN and CDR2 SYDVKM. V shed 5 bases and J shed 4 bases, with 17 bases lying between them.

V gene TRBV9 combines with J gene TRBJ2-7; tentative D call: TRBD1 (6 bases). Germline V CDR1 and CDR2: SGDLS, YYNGEE. The V end was cut by 4 bases, the J end by 7 bases, with 18 bases between. The CDR3 is made up of 14 amino acids. The CDR3 DNA reads TGTGCCAGCAGCCCTTCGGGGCAGGGGAAAGAGCAGTACTTC. It is translated as CASSPSGQGKEQYF. Filled out from reference TRBV9 and TRBJ2-7, the complete variable domain reads DSGVTQTPKHLITATGQRVTLRCSPRSGDLSVYWYQQSLDQGLQFLIQYYNGEERAKGNILERFSAQQFPDLHSELNLSSLELGDSALYFCASSPSGQGKEQYFGPGTRLTVT.